This T cell receptor (beta chain) was documented in a study of identifying expanded T cells in peripheral blood. Details on this clone: Antigen specificity is unknown.

Healthy donors had no documented immune events, such as infections, while sampled. The CDR3 sequence is 14 residues long. Germline V CDR1 and CDR2: SNHLY, FYNNEI. V lost 5 bases to trimming and J lost 2 bases, with 12 bases between them. Findings and caveats of the study: Across healthy donors, higher total template counts meant significantly greater approximately two-week count variance. About 1.3 clones differed between technical replicates, versus roughly 16 and 20 over time.

The protocol was immunoSEQ multiplex PCR, while the TCRdb copy is restricted to in-frame clones and leaves out a portion. The repertoire holds around 120,000 clones, with approximately 90% as singletons. The clonotype comes from a person aged 18 to 75 in good health. Source material: blood. The V gene is TRBV2, the J gene TRBJ2-5; D not certain. The CDR3 reads CASSRLLGQETQYF. CDR3 coding DNA: TGTGCCAGCAGTCGTTTGTTAGGTCAAGAGACCCAGTACTTC.